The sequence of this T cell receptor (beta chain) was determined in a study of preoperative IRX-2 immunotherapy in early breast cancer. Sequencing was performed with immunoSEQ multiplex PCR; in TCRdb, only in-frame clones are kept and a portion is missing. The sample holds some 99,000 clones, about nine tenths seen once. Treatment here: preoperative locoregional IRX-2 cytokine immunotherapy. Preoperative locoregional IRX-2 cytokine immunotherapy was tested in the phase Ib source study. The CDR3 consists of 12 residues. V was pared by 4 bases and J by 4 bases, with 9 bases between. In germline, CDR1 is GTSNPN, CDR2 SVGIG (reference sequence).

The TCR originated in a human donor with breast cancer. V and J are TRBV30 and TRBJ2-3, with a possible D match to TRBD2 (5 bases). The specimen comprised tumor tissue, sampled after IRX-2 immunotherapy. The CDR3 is CAWKGGPDTQYF. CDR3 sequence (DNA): TGTGCCTGGAAGGGCGGGCCAGATACGCAGTATTTT.